Given below is one T cell receptor (beta chain) in context. The antigen it binds to is not known. No base quality information exists; no much larger clone differs at one position. Germline trimming amounts to 0 bases on V and 3 bases on J, with 19 as the count of junction bases outside the gene matches. From the germline V gene (reference sequence), CDR1 is GTSNPN and CDR2 is SVGIG. The CDR3 measures 22 amino acids from cysteine to phenylalanine. Only CDR3 DNA remains: 66 bases, in frame from the first base. This sample was taken from a study of cytomegalovirus exposure and HLA in healthy donors (dated by TCRdb to the late 2010s). Regarding the research as a whole: In an earlier analysis of under 600 of the donors, under 300 Gb of sequence data and 95 million to 130 million unique TCR beta sequences from about 190 million T cells were reported. A later analysis re-analyzed previously published TCR beta repertoires from approximately 670 donors and added high-resolution HLA genotyping to study TCR occurrence patterns. The study aimed to test whether signatures of past pathogen exposure could be identified by cataloging public T cell receptors. In an earlier analysis of several hundred of the donors, high-throughput TCR beta sequencing was used to judge whether each TCR beta V gene segment behaved as functional or pseudogenic. Rather than drawing on any new phenotypic data, the later analysis identified candidate immune exposures from TCR beta sequences and the way those sequences occurred across donors. The number of donors typed differed by locus, with 629-630 for A, B, C, DRB1 and DQB1, roughly 550 for DQA1, approximately 580 for DPA1, and approximately 470 for DPB1. To predict cytomegalovirus infection status, the study combined high-throughput TCR immunosequencing, statistical association of individual TCRs with disease status, and machine learning. About 5 DR-DQ haplotypes were handled as single units for association and clustering, since linkage in the cohort was strong. A separate validation cohort of 100 to 150 different subjects was used in addition to the 666-subject first cohort. A later genetic analysis used genome-wide SNP genotypes for about 60% of the roughly 700 donors, treating that subset as a discovery cohort. HLA typing covered class I and class II loci at four-digit resolution. An early release covering about 600 HLA-typed donors comprised 300 to 350 gigabases of sequencing data and around 80 million unique TCR sequences. Among the roughly 400 genotyped donors, under 90% belonged to the genetic ancestry cluster associated with self-reported Caucasian donors. Alongside the repertoire data, information on donor age, sex, ethnicity and CMV serostatus was compiled. Among almost 400 genotyped donors of the cohort, an average of about 240,000 unique TCR beta nucleotide sequences were sequenced per donor, around 20% of them non-productive. Every discovery cohort repertoire had been produced on one sequencing platform. Using immunosequencing, the study profiled T cell repertoires from 500 to 800 subjects and related those repertoires to cytomegalovirus serostatus.

What the authors observed across the whole study: A cluster of highly shared sequence variants was judged likely to be a technical artifact of the sequencing pipeline. A few of the identified cytomegalovirus-associated TCR beta chains were confirmed in vitro to be specific for cytomegalovirus antigens. In both the original and validation cohorts, the classifier was reported to diagnose cytomegalovirus status with high specificity and sensitivity. A total of 150 to 200 TCR beta chains were listed by the study as associated with cytomegalovirus. Because the 87-base-pair reads could not distinguish some IMGT-functional V segments, including TRBV6-2 and TRBV6-3, those segments were excluded. According to a later genetic analysis, donors in an Asian-associated ancestry cluster had fewer N-insertions in productive TCRs than the approximately 690-donor mean. While some public TCRs were present in many individuals, most TCR sequences turned up only very rarely across donors. The authors suggested that the approach could potentially be generalized to other disease states and immunological phenotypes. V-gene and J-gene trimming of TCR beta chains was associated with a missense DCLRE1C variant in a later genetic analysis, and the association was replicated in an independent cohort. Sequencing depth was assumed to be roughly uniform across donors in the presence/absence analyses, though that assumption may not hold. In a later analysis, several top co-occurrence clusters were reported to appear linked to parvovirus B19, influenza, CMV and Epstein-Barr virus. Correlated functional status among segregating V segments might reflect linkage disequilibrium, but an unknown experimental factor could not be ruled out. This cohort had only TCR beta chains sequenced, and the lack of alpha or paired-chain data limited which features could be detected. In a later analysis, around 17,000 TCR beta sequences were associated with specific HLA alleles at a false discovery rate of 0.05. HLA typing was unavailable for some donors at each locus, so association tests used only the typed subset. CMV serostatus was the only immune exposure information available for the cohort. In an earlier analysis of roughly 500 of the donors, most TCR beta V segments appeared in productive rearrangements about 90% or about 30% of the time, broadly matching IMGT annotations. A further reported finding was that TCR beta sequences accurately predicted the HLA-A and HLA-B alleles for most subjects in the first cohort. Seventeen rarely observed V segments, including chromosome 9 orphons, were excluded from the earlier analysis of about 500 of the donors because counts were too low. When HLA alleles, especially DR and DQ, strongly co-occurred, attributing TCR associations to individual alleles was difficult. A later analysis found that TCR association rates varied across HLA loci, with DRB1 alleles showing the most associated TCRs and HLA-C alleles the fewest. In a later analysis, HLA-associated TCR beta chains were found to be more clonally expanded and to have lower generation probabilities than equally common non-associated chains. Most CMV-associated TCR beta chains appeared to be HLA-restricted in a later analysis, and the HLA associations seemed to be driven largely by CMV exposure.

Library preparation was by the immunoSEQ multiplex PCR assay. The multiplex PCR relied on a mix of 60 forward primers for TCR Vbeta segments and 13 reverse primers for TCR Jbeta segments. A multiplex PCR assay on genomic DNA amplified the CDR3 region of rearranged TCR beta genes. The amplified TCR beta libraries were sequenced on the Illumina HiSeq System as 87-base-pair reads. The paper's processing steps were these. Across the 600 to 700 repertoires, a later analysis counted some 81 million unique TCR beta chains, 8.5 million to 12 million of which were shared by at least two donors. Raw reads were error-corrected and collapsed into unique sequences with a nearest-neighbor algorithm that merged closely related sequences to remove PCR and sequencing errors. Alignment of CDR3 sequences to IMGT reference sequences was used to assign V, D and J gene segments. For a sequence to be retained, at least a six-nucleotide match to both a V gene segment and a J gene segment was required. Rearrangements were classified as productive when the CDR3 lacked stop codons and remained in frame with V and J, and all other rearrangements were classified as non-productive. CDR3 was defined according to IMGT convention as the region running from the second conserved V-encoded cysteine to the conserved J-encoded phenylalanine. In an earlier analysis of around 570 of the donors, sequences lacking an unambiguous match to a single V gene segment were excluded. An earlier analysis of over 450 of the donors classified V segments as functional when productive rearrangements were above 56.7% and as segregating when the standard deviation between donors was above 5%. A statistical classification framework was built to diagnose cytomegalovirus status from the catalog of TCR beta chain sequences. In a later analysis, TCR nucleotide sequences were compared against IMGT/GENE-DB human TR gene sequences so that V and J genes could be assigned. The TCRdist pipeline was used in a later analysis to assign CDR3 sequences and most-parsimonious VDJ recombination scenarios. In a later analysis, each TCR beta chain was defined by its CDR3 amino acid sequence together with its V-gene family, and reads lacking a unique V-gene family were excluded. To address suspected cross-contamination and a sequencing artifact, a later analysis removed several hundred highly shared, low-generation-probability nucleotide sequences. In a later analysis, a clonal expansion index was calculated for each public chain from normalized within-repertoire ranks of inferred template counts. A later analysis computed generation probabilities with a VDJ recombination model fitted to out-of-frame rearrangements, and checked the results against IGoR. In a later analysis, hypergeometric tests were used to score TCR-TCR, TCR-HLA and TCR-CMV co-occurrence, with a repertoire-size bias correction applied to TCR pairs. In a later analysis, false discovery rates were estimated by permuting HLA or CMV assignments 20 times. In a later analysis, co-occurring TCRs were grouped using DBSCAN, with TCRdist sequence similarity added in when clustering inside HLA-allele-positive subsets. Co-occurrence clustering excluded repertoires with fewer than 30,000 or more than 120,000 public chains, plus five with anomalous nucleotide sharing. TCRdb mirrors the immuneACCESS table, restricted to in-frame sequences. Some clones are absent from its copies; in checked studies, under half trace to an unresolved V gene, and the reason for the others is unknown. D and trimming were read from the DNA, whereas the V and J calls and clone size are those reported in that table. The sample includes roughly 120,000 clones, with roughly 68% observed a single time. The ten largest make up roughly 8.7% of the sample.

The cohort comprised some 730 healthy bone marrow donors. All cohort members were sampled while nominally healthy, although unrecorded immune exposures were likely present. The donor tested CMV seropositive and was one of the 289 seropositive cohort members. A peripheral blood sample was provided by each donor, and peripheral blood mononuclear cells were used for TCR beta sequencing. The Qiagen DNeasy Blood Extraction Kit was used to extract genomic DNA from the blood cell samples. The rearrangement joined TRBV30 to TRBJ2-1; the junction holds 14 bases that match TRBD2. The sequence came from a man aged 25-45 years in good health and CMV-seropositive. The source material was PBMCs. The DNA is TGTGCCTGGAGTGTACTCCCCCCCTCAGGGACTAGCGGGAGTTTGAGCTACAATGAGCAGTTCTTC. Translated, it gives CAWSVLPPSGTSGSLSYNEQFF.